These T cell receptor beta chains were read from a single sample in a study of shared clonotypes between healthy human individuals. Assay: immunoSEQ multiplex PCR; the TCRdb copy retains only in-frame clones and omits some. The repertoire holds approximately 470,000 clones, with almost 80% as singletons. The sample taken for sequencing was PBMCs. These receptors came from a woman aged 40 to 50 in good health. Some clones in this sample may be carry-over from other donors' samples. Each CDR3 is given without its conserved first and last residue.

v_gene: TRBV5-1; len: 14; j_gene: TRBJ2-7; CDR3aa: ASSLSTQTGAGEQY
v_gene: TRBV20-1; len: 9; j_gene: TRBJ2-1; CDR3aa: SARDGSEQF
v_gene: TRBV5-1; len: 14; j_gene: TRBJ2-1; CDR3aa: ASNPPGLAGYNEQF
v_gene: TRBV27; len: 13; j_gene: TRBJ1-5; CDR3aa: ASSLSGQSNQPQH
v_gene: TRBV14; len: 14; j_gene: TRBJ2-2; CDR3aa: ASSSRDRLNTGELF
v_gene: TRBV11-3; len: 12; j_gene: TRBJ2-1; CDR3aa: ASSTRGGGNEQF
v_gene: TRBV7-2; len: 14; j_gene: TRBJ2-2; CDR3aa: ASGRGSGPNTGELF
v_gene: TRBV18; len: 13; j_gene: TRBJ2-7; CDR3aa: ASSPLRGGSYEQY
v_gene: TRBV5-1; len: 13; j_gene: TRBJ2-3; CDR3aa: ASSLAGGVADTQY
v_gene: TRBV5-8; len: 11; j_gene: TRBJ1-5; CDR3aa: ASSQSGVQPQH
v_gene: TRBV4-1; len: 16; j_gene: TRBJ2-1; CDR3aa: ASSQGQGLAGSRHEQF
v_gene: TRBV5-1; len: 11; j_gene: TRBJ1-1; CDR3aa: ASSLFVNTEAF
v_gene: TRBV7-2; len: 10; j_gene: TRBJ2-4; CDR3aa: ASSFDLNIQY
v_gene: TRBV5-4; len: 13; j_gene: TRBJ1-1; CDR3aa: ASSLAPGGNTEAF
v_gene: TRBV19; len: 12; j_gene: TRBJ2-1; CDR3aa: ASTLVRDGNEQF
v_gene: TRBV9; len: 11; j_gene: TRBJ2-3; CDR3aa: ASSPLLSDTQY
v_gene: TRBV7-6; len: 14; j_gene: TRBJ2-7; CDR3aa: ASSLSAVGGTYEQY
v_gene: TRBV6-6; len: 13; j_gene: TRBJ1-1; CDR3aa: ASSPGGGGGTEAF
v_gene: TRBV18; len: 11; j_gene: TRBJ2-1; CDR3aa: ASSPKGANEQF
v_gene: TRBV2; len: 8; j_gene: TRBJ2-3; CDR3aa: ASSADTQY
v_gene: TRBV9; len: 16; j_gene: TRBJ2-6; CDR3aa: ASSMAGTEHSGANVLT
v_gene: TRBV13; len: 16; j_gene: TRBJ2-1; CDR3aa: ASSLGAPSGFSYNEQF
v_gene: TRBV20-1; len: 8; j_gene: TRBJ2-1; CDR3aa: SATNNEQF
v_gene: TRBV5-1; len: 17; j_gene: TRBJ2-3; CDR3aa: ASSLARASGRTSTDTQY
v_gene: TRBV11-2; len: 13; j_gene: TRBJ1-5; CDR3aa: ASSDRLRSNQPQH
v_gene: TRBV15; len: 14; j_gene: TRBJ1-2; CDR3aa: ATSRDRTGTGYGYT
v_gene: TRBV18; len: 12; j_gene: TRBJ2-4; CDR3aa: ASSPIAAKNIQY
v_gene: TRBV2; len: 13; j_gene: TRBJ2-5; CDR3aa: ASIKGSSGSKTQY
v_gene: TRBV7-2; len: 12; j_gene: TRBJ2-2; CDR3aa: ASGTSGLGGELF
v_gene: TRBV30; len: 18; j_gene: TRBJ2-2; CDR3aa: AWTMRGKLAEPLNTGELF
v_gene: TRBV4-2; len: 14; j_gene: TRBJ2-2; CDR3aa: ASSQVTSGSYGELF
v_gene: TRBV27; len: 9; j_gene: TRBJ2-2; CDR3aa: ASSQFGELF
v_gene: TRBV19; len: 11; j_gene: TRBJ1-5; CDR3aa: ASSIVIDQPQH
v_gene: TRBV6-6; len: 13; j_gene: TRBJ1-2; CDR3aa: ASSNPDRGGYGYT
v_gene: TRBV28; len: 11; j_gene: TRBJ2-7; CDR3aa: ASSWTVTYEQY
v_gene: TRBV28; len: 11; j_gene: TRBJ1-2; CDR3aa: ASVQGLNYGYT
v_gene: TRBV5-4; len: 13; j_gene: TRBJ2-7; CDR3aa: ASSLGAVYSNEQY
v_gene: TRBV11-2; len: 14; j_gene: TRBJ2-3; CDR3aa: ASSFTSGSSTDTQY
v_gene: TRBV28; len: 14; j_gene: TRBJ2-7; CDR3aa: ASTPWGAGSSYEQY
v_gene: TRBV6-6; len: 11; j_gene: TRBJ1-1; CDR3aa: ASSSWGLTEAF
v_gene: TRBV6-5; len: 12; j_gene: TRBJ2-7; CDR3aa: ASSSAGQSYEQY
v_gene: TRBV4-2; len: 12; j_gene: TRBJ1-2; CDR3aa: ASSDRTYNYGYT
v_gene: TRBV7-9; len: 11; j_gene: TRBJ2-7; CDR3aa: ASSRDGTYEQY
v_gene: TRBV11-2; len: 14; j_gene: TRBJ2-2; CDR3aa: ASSLDRASGGGELF
v_gene: TRBV5-8; len: 13; j_gene: TRBJ1-1; CDR3aa: ASSFFGSRNTEAF
v_gene: TRBV7-6; len: 13; j_gene: .; CDR3aa: ASSLRARDRDEQY
v_gene: TRBV27; len: 13; j_gene: TRBJ2-1; CDR3aa: ASSQWEGPSDEQF
v_gene: TRBV7-2; len: 13; j_gene: TRBJ2-3; CDR3aa: ASSWAGQHTDTQY
v_gene: TRBV6-5; len: 12; j_gene: TRBJ2-7; CDR3aa: ASSYSGHSYEQY
v_gene: TRBV7-7; len: 16; j_gene: TRBJ2-2; CDR3aa: ASSLFPALAGNTGELF
v_gene: TRBV7-8; len: 13; j_gene: TRBJ1-5; CDR3aa: ATEMEASPGQPQH
v_gene: TRBV7-9; len: 12; j_gene: TRBJ1-2; CDR3aa: ASSPREWNYGYT
v_gene: TRBV18; len: 16; j_gene: TRBJ2-1; CDR3aa: ASSLTTSGTYSYNEQF
v_gene: TRBV4-2; len: 13; j_gene: TRBJ1-1; CDR3aa: ASSQAGAGNTEAF
v_gene: TRBV11-2; len: 11; j_gene: TRBJ1-1; CDR3aa: ASSPQPNTEAF
v_gene: TRBV7-8; len: 12; j_gene: TRBJ2-2; CDR3aa: ASSKDFSTGELF